This T cell receptor beta chain was identified during a study of early T cells in non-severe SARS-CoV-2 infection. The CDR3 is made up of 13 amino acids. With 0 bases removed from V and 2 bases from J, the gap between germline ends came to 1 base. Germline-derived CDR1 and CDR2 are MGHDK and SYGVNS. MiXCR, applied by TCRdb to the 5' RACE reads, yields one record per CDR3 protein. The sample has about 70,000 distinct CDR3 sequences, approximately 11% seen once; the top ten hold around 15%. Sample: whole blood, taken at baseline. The chain employs TRBV25-1 and TRBJ2-2; D unclear. The source is an adult who was a healthcare worker with PCR-confirmed SARS-CoV-2 infection or an uninfected control (not recorded which). CDR3: CASSEYNTGELFF. CDR3 DNA sequence: TGTGCCAGCAGTGAATACAACACCGGGGAGCTGTTTTTT. The variable domain in full, completed from reference TRBV25-1 and TRBJ2-2, reads EADIYQTPRYLVIGTGKKITLECSQTMGHDKMYWYQQDPGMELHLIHYSYGVNSTEKGDLSSESTVSRIRTEHFPLTLESARPSHTSQYLCASSEYNTGELFFGEGSRLTVL.